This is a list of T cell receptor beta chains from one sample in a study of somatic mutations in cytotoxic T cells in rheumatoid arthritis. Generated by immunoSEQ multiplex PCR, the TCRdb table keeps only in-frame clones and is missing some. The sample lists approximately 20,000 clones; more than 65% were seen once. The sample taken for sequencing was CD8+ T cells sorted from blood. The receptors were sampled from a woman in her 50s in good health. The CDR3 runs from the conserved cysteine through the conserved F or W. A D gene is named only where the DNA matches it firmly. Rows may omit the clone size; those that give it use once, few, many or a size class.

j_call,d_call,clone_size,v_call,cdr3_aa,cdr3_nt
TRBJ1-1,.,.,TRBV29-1,CSARLNTEAFF,TGCAGCGCCCGACTGAACACTGAAGCTTTCTTT
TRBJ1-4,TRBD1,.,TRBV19,CASSKRLDRLNEKLFF,TGTGCCAGTAGCAAGAGACTGGACAGGCTTAATGAAAAACTGTTTTTT
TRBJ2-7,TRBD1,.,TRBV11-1,CASSFGRGSLYEQYF,TGTGCCAGCAGCTTTGGCAGGGGGAGCCTCTACGAGCAGTACTTC
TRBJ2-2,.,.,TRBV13,CASSWQGELFF,TGTGCCAGCAGCTGGCAGGGGGAGCTGTTTTTT
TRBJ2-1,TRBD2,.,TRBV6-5,CASGGAGGPWSEQFF,TGTGCCAGCGGTGGGGCGGGGGGGCCTTGGAGTGAGCAGTTCTTC
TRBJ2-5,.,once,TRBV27,CASSFKVKDETQYF,TGTGCCAGCAGTTTTAAAGTAAAGGACGAGACCCAGTACTTC
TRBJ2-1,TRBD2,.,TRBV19,CASSPSGRGNEQFF,TGTGCCAGTAGCCCTAGCGGGAGGGGAAATGAGCAGTTCTTC
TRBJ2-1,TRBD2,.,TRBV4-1,CASSQGHPAGAEQFF,TGCGCCAGCAGCCAAGGCCACCCAGCGGGAGCTGAGCAGTTCTTC
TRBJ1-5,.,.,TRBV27,CASSSLAASNQPQHF,TGTGCCAGCAGCTCCCTAGCAGCTAGCAATCAGCCCCAGCATTTT
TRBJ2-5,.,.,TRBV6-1,CASSDKIEGETQYF,TGTGCCAGCAGCGACAAAATTGAGGGGGAGACCCAGTACTTC
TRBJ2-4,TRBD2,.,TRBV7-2,CASSPIRRKPLAIKNIQYF,TGTGCCAGCAGCCCAATTCGGAGAAAACCACTAGCGATCAAAAACATTCAGTACTTC
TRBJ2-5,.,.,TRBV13,CASSTRDQETQYF,TGTGCCAGCAGCACCCGGGACCAAGAGACCCAGTACTTC
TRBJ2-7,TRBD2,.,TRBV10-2,CASSATGTSGSEQYF,TGCGCCAGCAGTGCCACCGGGACTAGCGGGAGCGAGCAGTACTTC
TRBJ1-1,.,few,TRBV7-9,CASSSTTVNTEAFF,TGTGCCAGCAGCTCGACGACAGTGAACACTGAAGCTTTCTTT
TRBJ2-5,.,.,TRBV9,CASSGGGGHQETQYF,TGTGCCAGCAGCGGAGGGGGGGGGCACCAAGAGACCCAGTACTTC
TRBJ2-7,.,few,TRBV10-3,CAISPDYQSYEQYF,TGTGCCATCAGTCCGGACTACCAGTCCTACGAGCAGTACTTC
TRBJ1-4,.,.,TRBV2,CASSNPVNNEKLFF,TGTGCCAGCAGCAACCCTGTTAATAATGAAAAACTGTTTTTT
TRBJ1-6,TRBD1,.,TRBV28,CASSPGQVSSYNSPLHF,TGTGCCAGCAGTCCCGGACAGGTCAGCTCCTATAATTCACCCCTCCACTTT
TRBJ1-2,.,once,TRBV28,CASSSTDPYGYTF,TGTGCCAGCAGTTCAACTGACCCCTATGGCTACACCTTC
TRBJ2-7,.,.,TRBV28,CASSLWVSSGEQYF,TGTGCCAGCAGTTTATGGGTCTCCTCGGGCGAGCAGTACTTC
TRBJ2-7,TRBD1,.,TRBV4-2,CASSHGTGGSYEQYF,TGTGCCAGCAGCCATGGGACAGGGGGATCCTACGAGCAGTACTTC
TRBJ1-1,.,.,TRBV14,CASSLAPRVPAFF,TGTGCCAGCAGCCTTGCCCCCCGGGTTCCAGCTTTCTTT
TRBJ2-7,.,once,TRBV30,CAWRRGEVREQYF,TGTGCCTGGAGGCGGGGTGAAGTTCGCGAGCAGTACTTC
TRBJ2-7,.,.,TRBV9,CASSLYSGPSYEQYF,TGTGCCAGCAGCCTTTACTCGGGACCATCCTACGAGCAGTACTTC
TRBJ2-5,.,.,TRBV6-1,CASSEEWEVRQETQYF,TGTGCCAGCAGTGAAGAGTGGGAGGTCCGCCAAGAGACCCAGTACTTC
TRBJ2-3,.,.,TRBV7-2,CASSLGEATDTQYF,TGTGCCAGCAGCTTAGGGGAGGCCACAGATACGCAGTATTTT
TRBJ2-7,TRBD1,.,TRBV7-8,CASSLGTVYEQYF,TGTGCCAGCAGCCTCGGGACAGTCTACGAGCAGTACTTC
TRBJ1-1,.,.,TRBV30,CALDATNTEAFF,TGTGCTTTGGACGCCACGAACACTGAAGCTTTCTTT
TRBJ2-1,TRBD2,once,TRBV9,CASSVIAGANEQFF,TGTGCCAGCAGCGTCATAGCGGGAGCCAATGAGCAGTTCTTC
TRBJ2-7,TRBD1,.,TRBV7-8,CASGTGGYEQYF,TGTGCCAGCGGGACAGGGGGCTACGAGCAGTACTTC
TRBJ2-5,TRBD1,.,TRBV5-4,CATSPGQALGETQYF,TGTGCCACTTCACCGGGACAGGCCTTAGGGGAGACCCAGTACTTC